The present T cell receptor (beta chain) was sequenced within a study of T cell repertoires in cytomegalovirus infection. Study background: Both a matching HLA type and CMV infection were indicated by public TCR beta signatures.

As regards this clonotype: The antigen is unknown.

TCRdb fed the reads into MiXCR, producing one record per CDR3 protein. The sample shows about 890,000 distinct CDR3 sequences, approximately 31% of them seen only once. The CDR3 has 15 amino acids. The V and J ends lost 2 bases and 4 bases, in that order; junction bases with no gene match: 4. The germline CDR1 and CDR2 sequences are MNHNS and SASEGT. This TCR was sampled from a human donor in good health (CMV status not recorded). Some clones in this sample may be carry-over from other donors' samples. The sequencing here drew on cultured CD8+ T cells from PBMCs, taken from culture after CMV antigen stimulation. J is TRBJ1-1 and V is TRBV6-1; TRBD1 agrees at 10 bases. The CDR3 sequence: CASSEPWTGGTEAFF. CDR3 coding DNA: TGTGCCAGCAGTGAACCTTGGACAGGGGGCACTGAAGCTTTCTTT.